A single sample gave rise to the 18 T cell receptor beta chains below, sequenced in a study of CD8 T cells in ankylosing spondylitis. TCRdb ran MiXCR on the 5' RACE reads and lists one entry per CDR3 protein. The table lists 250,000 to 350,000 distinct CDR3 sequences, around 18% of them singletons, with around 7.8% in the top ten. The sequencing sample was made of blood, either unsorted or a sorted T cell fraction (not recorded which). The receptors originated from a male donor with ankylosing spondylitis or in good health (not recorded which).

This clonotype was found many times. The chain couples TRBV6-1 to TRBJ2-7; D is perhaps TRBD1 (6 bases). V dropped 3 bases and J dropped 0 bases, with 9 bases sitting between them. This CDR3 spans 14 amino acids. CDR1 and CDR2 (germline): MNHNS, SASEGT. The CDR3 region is CASSEGTFSYEQYV. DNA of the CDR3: TGTGCCAGCAGTGAGGGGACATTCTCCTACGAGCAGTACGTC.

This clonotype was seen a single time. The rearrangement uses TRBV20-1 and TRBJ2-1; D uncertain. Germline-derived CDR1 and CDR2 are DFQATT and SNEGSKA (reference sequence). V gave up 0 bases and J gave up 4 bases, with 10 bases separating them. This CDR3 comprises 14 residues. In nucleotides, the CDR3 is TGCAGTGCTAGAGATTACGCGGTTTACAATGAGCAGTTCTTC. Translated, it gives CSARDYAVYNEQFF.

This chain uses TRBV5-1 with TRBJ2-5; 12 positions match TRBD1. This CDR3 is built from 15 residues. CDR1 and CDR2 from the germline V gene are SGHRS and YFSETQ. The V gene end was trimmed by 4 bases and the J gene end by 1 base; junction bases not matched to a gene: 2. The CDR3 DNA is TGCGCCAGCAGCGGGACAGGGGGCGCCCAAGAGACCCAGTACTTC. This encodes CASSGTGGAQETQYF.

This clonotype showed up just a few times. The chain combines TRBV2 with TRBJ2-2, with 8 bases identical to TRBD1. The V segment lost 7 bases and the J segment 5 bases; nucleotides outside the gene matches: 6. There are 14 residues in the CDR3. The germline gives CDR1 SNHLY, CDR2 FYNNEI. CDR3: CASNTGGRTGELFF. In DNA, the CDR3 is TGTGCCAGCAATACAGGGGGTAGGACCGGGGAGCTGTTTTTT. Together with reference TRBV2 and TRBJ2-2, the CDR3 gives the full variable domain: EPEVTQTPSHQVTQMGQEVILRCVPISNHLYFYWYRQILGQKVEFLVSFYNNEISEKSEIFDDQFSVERPDGSNFTLKIRSTKLEDSAMYFCASNTGGRTGELFFGEGSRLTVL.

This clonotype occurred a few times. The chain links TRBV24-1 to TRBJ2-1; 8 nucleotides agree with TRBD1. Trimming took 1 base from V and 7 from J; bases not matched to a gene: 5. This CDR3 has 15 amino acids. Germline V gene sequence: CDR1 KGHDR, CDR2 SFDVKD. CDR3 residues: CATSDFGQGVNEQFF. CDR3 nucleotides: TGTGCCACCAGTGATTTCGGACAGGGTGTAAATGAGCAGTTCTTC.

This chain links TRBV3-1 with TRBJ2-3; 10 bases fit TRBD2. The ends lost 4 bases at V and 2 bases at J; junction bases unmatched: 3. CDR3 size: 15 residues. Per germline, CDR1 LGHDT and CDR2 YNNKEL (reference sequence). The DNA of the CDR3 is TGTGCCAGCAGCCCGGGACTAGCGCACACAGATACGCAGTATTTT. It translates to CASSPGLAHTDTQYF.

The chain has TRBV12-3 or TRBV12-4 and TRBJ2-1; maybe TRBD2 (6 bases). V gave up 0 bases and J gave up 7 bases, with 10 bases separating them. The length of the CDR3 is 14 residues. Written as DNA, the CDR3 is TGTGCCAGCAGTTTAGCGGGGGGTCGGAATGAGCAGTTCTTC. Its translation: CASSLAGGRNEQFF.

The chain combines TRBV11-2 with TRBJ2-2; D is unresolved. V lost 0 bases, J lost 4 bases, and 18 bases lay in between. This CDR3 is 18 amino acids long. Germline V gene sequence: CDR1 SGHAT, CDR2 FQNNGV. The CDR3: CASSLDPVVWLTTGELFF. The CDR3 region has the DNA TGTGCCAGCAGCTTAGATCCTGTCGTCTGGCTGACCACCGGGGAGCTGTTTTTT.

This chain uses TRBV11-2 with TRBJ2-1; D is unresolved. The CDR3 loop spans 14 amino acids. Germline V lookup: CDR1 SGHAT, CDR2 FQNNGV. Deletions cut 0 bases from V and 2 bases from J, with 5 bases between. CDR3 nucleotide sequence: TGTGCCAGCAGCTTAGAGCGGACCTACAATGAGCAGTTCTTC. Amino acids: CASSLERTYNEQFF. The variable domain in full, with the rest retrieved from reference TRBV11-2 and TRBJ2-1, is EAGVAQSPRYKIIEKRQSVAFWCNPISGHATLYWYQQILGQGPKLLIQFQNNGVVDDSQLPKDRFSAERLKGVDSTLKIQPAKLEDSAVYLCASSLERTYNEQFFGPGTRLTVL.

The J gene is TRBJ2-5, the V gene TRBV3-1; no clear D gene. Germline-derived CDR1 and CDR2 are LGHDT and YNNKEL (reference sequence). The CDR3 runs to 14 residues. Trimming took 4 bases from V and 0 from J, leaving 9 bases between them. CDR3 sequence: CASSRLMYQETQYF. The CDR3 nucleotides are TGTGCCAGCAGCCGACTTATGTACCAAGAGACCCAGTACTTC.

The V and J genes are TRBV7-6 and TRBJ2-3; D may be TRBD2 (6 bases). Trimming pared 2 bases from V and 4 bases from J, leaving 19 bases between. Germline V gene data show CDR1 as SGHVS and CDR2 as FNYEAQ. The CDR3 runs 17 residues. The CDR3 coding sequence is TGTGCCAGCAGCTTAATCCCGCCCGGGAGTCAGGCAGATACGCAGTATTTT. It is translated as CASSLIPPGSQADTQYF.

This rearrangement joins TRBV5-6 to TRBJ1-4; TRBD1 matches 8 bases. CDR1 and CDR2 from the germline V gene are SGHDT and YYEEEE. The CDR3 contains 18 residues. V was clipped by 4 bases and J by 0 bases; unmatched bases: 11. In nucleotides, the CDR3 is TGTGCCAGCAGCGTGACAGGGGAATGGGGAGCAACTAATGAAAAACTGTTTTTT. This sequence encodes CASSVTGEWGATNEKLFF.

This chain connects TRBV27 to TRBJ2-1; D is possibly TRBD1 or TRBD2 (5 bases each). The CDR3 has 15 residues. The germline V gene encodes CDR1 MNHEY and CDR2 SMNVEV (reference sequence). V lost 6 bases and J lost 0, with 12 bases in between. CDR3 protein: CASRSLGVSYNEQFF. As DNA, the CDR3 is TGTGCCAGCAGGAGTTTGGGGGTCTCCTACAATGAGCAGTTCTTC.

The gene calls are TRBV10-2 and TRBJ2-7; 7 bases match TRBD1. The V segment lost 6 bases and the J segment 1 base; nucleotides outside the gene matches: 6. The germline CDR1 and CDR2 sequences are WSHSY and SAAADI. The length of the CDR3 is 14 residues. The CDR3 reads CASRAGQESYEQYV. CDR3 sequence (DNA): TGCGCCAGCAGGGCTGGACAGGAATCCTACGAGCAGTACGTC.

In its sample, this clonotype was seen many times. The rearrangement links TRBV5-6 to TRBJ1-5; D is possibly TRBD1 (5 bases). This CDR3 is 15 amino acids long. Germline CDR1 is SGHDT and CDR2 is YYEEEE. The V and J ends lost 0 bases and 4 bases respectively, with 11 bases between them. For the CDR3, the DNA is TGTGCCAGCAGCTTGGCAACAAAGGGGAATCAGCCCCAGCATTTT. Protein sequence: CASSLATKGNQPQHF.

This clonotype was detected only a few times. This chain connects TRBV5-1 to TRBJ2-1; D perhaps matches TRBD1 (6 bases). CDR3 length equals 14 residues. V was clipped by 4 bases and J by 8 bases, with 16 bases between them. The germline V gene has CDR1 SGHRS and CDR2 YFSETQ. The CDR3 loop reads CASSAQGSPHEQFF. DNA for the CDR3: TGCGCCAGCAGCGCGCAGGGGTCTCCCCATGAGCAGTTCTTC.

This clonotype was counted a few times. The CDR3 sequence: CASSLAFTSFGTDTQYF. DNA of the CDR3: TGTGCCAGCAGCTTGGCCTTTACTAGTTTTGGTACAGATACGCAGTATTTT. This sequence joins TRBV5-5 and TRBJ2-3; D is perhaps TRBD2 (5 bases). From germline, CDR1 is SGHKS and CDR2 YYEKEE (reference sequence). Deletions cut 0 bases from V and 3 bases from J, with 17 bases between. This CDR3 is 17 amino acids long.

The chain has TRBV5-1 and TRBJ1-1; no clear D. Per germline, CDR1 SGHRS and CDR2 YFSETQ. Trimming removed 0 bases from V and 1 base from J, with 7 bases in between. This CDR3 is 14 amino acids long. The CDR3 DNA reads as TGCGCCAGCAGCTTGGGACCCAGGAACACTGAAGCTTTCTTT. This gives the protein CASSLGPRNTEAFF.